This T cell receptor beta chain stems from a study of cytomegalovirus exposure and HLA in healthy donors. Findings of the study overall: It was reported in a later analysis that an Asian-associated ancestry cluster showed fewer N-insertions than the roughly 670-donor mean. Sequencing depth across donors, presence/absence analyses assumed, was roughly uniform.

On this clone itself: Its target is not known.

While unrecorded immune exposures were likely, the donors were nominally healthy when sampled. The study ran its PCR with 60 Vbeta and 13 Jbeta primers. Sequencing used immunoSEQ multiplex PCR; TCRdb keeps in-frame clones, though not all of them. The data hold about 83,000 clones, with around 81% observed a single time. Losses at the gene ends were 7 bases for V and 1 base for J; bases not matched to a gene: 4. The CDR3 is made up of 13 amino acids. Germline lookup yields CDR1 SQVTM and CDR2 ANQGSEA. V gene TRBV29-1 combines with J gene TRBJ2-7; 10 nucleotides agree with TRBD2. Material: PBMCs. This clonotype originated in a man aged 18 to 30 in good health and CMV-seropositive. CDR3 protein: CSAWTSGSYEQYF. The CDR3 coding sequence is TGCAGCGCATGGACTAGCGGTTCCTACGAGCAGTACTTC.